The rows below give T cell receptor beta chains drawn from one sample of a study of T cells after yellow fever vaccination. One entry per CDR3 protein results from TCRdb running MiXCR on the 5' RACE reads. This table has under 300,000 distinct CDR3 sequences, 6.9% appearing once. The material sequenced was CD4+ T cells sorted from PBMCs, taken 15 days after the yellow fever booster vaccination. These receptors all come from a man in his thirties or forties who received the YFV17D yellow fever vaccine. CDR3s include the opening cysteine and the closing phenylalanine or tryptophan. The D gene is left open where the match is weak. Size is stated for part of the rows, as once, few or many counts, or as a class when the clone is expanded.

v_call: TRBV4-3; j_call: TRBJ2-7; clone_size: -; d_call: TRBD2; cdr3_nt: TGCGCCAGCAGCCAAGATGGCAGCGGGAGAAGGTACGAGCAGTACTTC; cdr3_aa: CASSQDGSGRRYEQYF
v_call: TRBV12-3/TRBV12-4; j_call: TRBJ2-3; clone_size: few; d_call: TRBD2; cdr3_nt: TGTGCCAGCAGTTCCACCCGAGCGGGAGCAGATACGCAGTATTTT; cdr3_aa: CASSSTRAGADTQYF
v_call: TRBV10-3; j_call: TRBJ2-3; clone_size: -; d_call: -; cdr3_nt: TGTGCCATCAGCTTTAGCGGAGGCACAGATACGCAGTATTTT; cdr3_aa: CAISFSGGTDTQYF
v_call: TRBV19; j_call: TRBJ2-1; clone_size: few; d_call: -; cdr3_nt: TGTGCCAGTAGTATGGGGCCAGTAGTCTACAATGAGCAGTTCTTC; cdr3_aa: CASSMGPVVYNEQFF
v_call: TRBV6-1; j_call: TRBJ2-1; clone_size: -; d_call: TRBD2; cdr3_nt: TGTGCCAGCAGAGAAGCGGGAGGCTCCTACAATGAGCAGTTCTTC; cdr3_aa: CASREAGGSYNEQFF
v_call: TRBV18; j_call: TRBJ2-3; clone_size: few; d_call: -; cdr3_nt: TGTGCCAGCTCACCAGGGACCCGCACAGATACGCAGTATTTT; cdr3_aa: CASSPGTRTDTQYF
v_call: TRBV20-1; j_call: TRBJ2-7; clone_size: -; d_call: TRBD1; cdr3_nt: TGCAGTGGGGGGGGACAGGGATCCGAGCAGTACTTC; cdr3_aa: CSGGGQGSEQYF
v_call: TRBV20-1; j_call: TRBJ2-7; clone_size: -; d_call: TRBD2; cdr3_nt: TGCAGTGCTAGAGTCTCCCTAGCGGGAGGGCCCTCTAGGGGCTCCTACGAGCAGTACTTC; cdr3_aa: CSARVSLAGGPSRGSYEQYF
v_call: TRBV20-1; j_call: TRBJ2-6; clone_size: -; d_call: TRBD1; cdr3_nt: TGCAGTTATCTCCGGACAGGGGTGTTCTCTGGGGCCAACGTCCTGACTTTC; cdr3_aa: CSYLRTGVFSGANVLTF
v_call: TRBV20-1; j_call: TRBJ2-7; clone_size: few; d_call: -; cdr3_nt: TGCAGTGCTAGAGTTTCTCCCCGAACCCTGAGTCACGAGCAGTACTTC; cdr3_aa: CSARVSPRTLSHEQYF
v_call: TRBV5-1; j_call: TRBJ2-7; clone_size: many; d_call: TRBD2; cdr3_nt: TGCGCCAGCAGCTTGGGGCCTAGCGGGAGTACCTACGAGCAGTACTTC; cdr3_aa: CASSLGPSGSTYEQYF
v_call: TRBV5-1; j_call: TRBJ2-5; clone_size: -; d_call: TRBD2; cdr3_nt: TGCGCCAGCAGCGCCCGGATAGGCGGGAGGCAACAAGAGACCCAGTACTTC; cdr3_aa: CASSARIGGRQQETQYF
v_call: TRBV5-1; j_call: TRBJ2-5; clone_size: many; d_call: -; cdr3_nt: TGCGCCAGCAGCTTGCCTGGGGGGCGAGAGACCCAGTACTTC; cdr3_aa: CASSLPGGRETQYF
v_call: TRBV19; j_call: TRBJ2-7; clone_size: few; d_call: -; cdr3_nt: TGTGCCAGTAGTATGCGTGGTACACAATACGAGCAGTACTTC; cdr3_aa: CASSMRGTQYEQYF
v_call: TRBV20-1; j_call: TRBJ2-6; clone_size: once; d_call: -; cdr3_nt: TGCTGTGCTAGAACTGGGGCAGCCCTCTCTGGGGCCAACGTCCTGACTTTC; cdr3_aa: CCARTGAALSGANVLTF
v_call: TRBV20-1; j_call: TRBJ2-1; clone_size: -; d_call: -; cdr3_nt: TGCAGTGCTAGAGATCTGGGGGCGGTAGGGGCCTACAATGAGCAGTTCTTC; cdr3_aa: CSARDLGAVGAYNEQFF
v_call: TRBV7-2; j_call: TRBJ2-3; clone_size: -; d_call: -; cdr3_nt: TGTGCCAGCAGTTCTATTGTAGATACGCAGTATTTT; cdr3_aa: CASSSIVDTQYF
v_call: TRBV9; j_call: TRBJ2-7; clone_size: many; d_call: -; cdr3_nt: TGTGCCAGCAGCGTAAGTTCCGGAGCCTACGAGCAGTACTTC; cdr3_aa: CASSVSSGAYEQYF
v_call: TRBV7-9; j_call: TRBJ1-6; clone_size: few; d_call: -; cdr3_nt: TGTGCCAGCAGCTTGAAACATCGAGATTCACCCCTCCACTTT; cdr3_aa: CASSLKHRDSPLHF
v_call: TRBV20-1; j_call: TRBJ2-3; clone_size: many; d_call: -; cdr3_nt: TGCAGTGCTAGACTCCTCTCGCGGGGCACAGATACGCAGTATTTT; cdr3_aa: CSARLLSRGTDTQYF
v_call: TRBV29-1; j_call: TRBJ2-7; clone_size: many; d_call: TRBD2; cdr3_nt: TGCAGCGTTGAAGATCGAAGCGGGAGGGGAGCCTACGAGCAGTACTTC; cdr3_aa: CSVEDRSGRGAYEQYF
v_call: TRBV12-3/TRBV12-4; j_call: TRBJ2-3; clone_size: few; d_call: -; cdr3_nt: TGTGCCAGCACCCGGCGGGATACGCAGTATTTT; cdr3_aa: CASTRRDTQYF
v_call: TRBV29-1; j_call: TRBJ2-5; clone_size: -; d_call: -; cdr3_nt: TGCAGCGTTGCTCTGGTGTACCAAGAGACCCAGTACTTC; cdr3_aa: CSVALVYQETQYF
v_call: TRBV9; j_call: TRBJ2-1; clone_size: few; d_call: -; cdr3_nt: TGTGCCAGCAGCAGGAGGGGCGGGAATCAGAATGAGCAGTTCTTC; cdr3_aa: CASSRRGGNQNEQFF
v_call: TRBV5-4; j_call: TRBJ2-5; clone_size: few; d_call: -; cdr3_nt: TGTGCCAGCAGCCCCCCTCGGCAGGGCGTTTTCCAAGAGACCCAGTACTTC; cdr3_aa: CASSPPRQGVFQETQYF
v_call: TRBV5-5; j_call: TRBJ1-1; clone_size: -; d_call: -; cdr3_nt: TGTGCCAGCAGCGTCATTGAGAACACTGAAGCTTTCTTT; cdr3_aa: CASSVIENTEAFF
v_call: TRBV12-3/TRBV12-4; j_call: TRBJ2-2; clone_size: -; d_call: -; cdr3_nt: TGTGCCAGCAATCCCGGACCTAAGTCCAGGGAGCTGTTTTTT; cdr3_aa: CASNPGPKSRELFF
v_call: TRBV29-1; j_call: TRBJ2-1; clone_size: many; d_call: -; cdr3_nt: TGCAGCGTTGAAGAAAGGTCTAGCGACCTACACAATGAGCAGTTCTTC; cdr3_aa: CSVEERSSDLHNEQFF
v_call: TRBV18; j_call: TRBJ2-3; clone_size: many; d_call: TRBD1; cdr3_nt: TGTGCCAGCCTAGGACAGGGCTCAGATACGCAGTATTTT; cdr3_aa: CASLGQGSDTQYF
v_call: TRBV7-2; j_call: TRBJ1-2; clone_size: -; d_call: -; cdr3_nt: TGTGCCAGCAGCTTAAACACCGAATATGGCTACACCTTC; cdr3_aa: CASSLNTEYGYTF
v_call: TRBV5-1; j_call: TRBJ2-2; clone_size: few; d_call: -; cdr3_nt: TGCGCCAGCAGTTCCCCCGACCTCAGCACCGGGGAGCTGTTTTTT; cdr3_aa: CASSSPDLSTGELFF
v_call: TRBV3-1; j_call: TRBJ2-7; clone_size: -; d_call: -; cdr3_nt: TGTGCCAGCGGGAGCGGGTTCTCCTACGAGCAGTACTTC; cdr3_aa: CASGSGFSYEQYF
v_call: TRBV18; j_call: TRBJ2-2; clone_size: few; d_call: -; cdr3_nt: TGTGCCAGCTCACCACCCGCCGGGACATTGGCCGGGGAGCTGTTTTTT; cdr3_aa: CASSPPAGTLAGELFF
v_call: TRBV3-1; j_call: TRBJ1-1; clone_size: -; d_call: TRBD1; cdr3_nt: TGTGCCAGCAGCCAACCGGGACAGGGGGCGAGTGGCACTGAAGCTTTCTTT; cdr3_aa: CASSQPGQGASGTEAFF
v_call: TRBV5-5; j_call: TRBJ2-7; clone_size: -; d_call: -; cdr3_nt: TGTGCCAGCAGACGTCAGGGGCGCAATAATCTTCGCCACGAGCAGTACTTC; cdr3_aa: CASRRQGRNNLRHEQYF
v_call: TRBV5-5; j_call: TRBJ2-1; clone_size: many; d_call: -; cdr3_nt: TGTGCCAGCAGCTTGGCCGTTTATGAGCAGTTCTTC; cdr3_aa: CASSLAVYEQFF
v_call: TRBV5-1; j_call: TRBJ2-1; clone_size: -; d_call: TRBD2; cdr3_nt: TGCGCCAGCAGCACAACCAGCGGGAGCGGCTACAATGAGCAGTTCTTC; cdr3_aa: CASSTTSGSGYNEQFF
v_call: TRBV2; j_call: TRBJ1-2; clone_size: few; d_call: -; cdr3_nt: TGTGCCAGCAGTGAGGAACAAAAAAACTATGGCTACACCTTC; cdr3_aa: CASSEEQKNYGYTF
v_call: TRBV5-5; j_call: TRBJ2-3; clone_size: many; d_call: -; cdr3_nt: TGTGCCAGCAGCCCCCTAGGTGGAGCGAACACAGATACGCAGTATTTT; cdr3_aa: CASSPLGGANTDTQYF
v_call: TRBV18; j_call: TRBJ2-3; clone_size: -; d_call: TRBD1; cdr3_nt: TGTGCCAGCTCACCAAGGACAGGGGCCGGCACAGATACGCAGTATTTT; cdr3_aa: CASSPRTGAGTDTQYF
v_call: TRBV4-3; j_call: TRBJ2-3; clone_size: -; d_call: TRBD2; cdr3_nt: TGCGCCAGCAGACTAGCGGAGTTCACAGATACGCAGTATTTT; cdr3_aa: CASRLAEFTDTQYF
v_call: TRBV28; j_call: TRBJ2-1; clone_size: few; d_call: TRBD1; cdr3_nt: TGTGCCAGCAGACAAACAGGGGGAGCTTACAATGAGCAGTTCTTC; cdr3_aa: CASRQTGGAYNEQFF
v_call: TRBV4-3; j_call: TRBJ2-3; clone_size: -; d_call: -; cdr3_nt: TGCGCCAGCAGCCAAGCAAAGCAGGGGGGGGGGCAGTATTTT; cdr3_aa: CASSQAKQGGGQYF
v_call: TRBV27; j_call: TRBJ1-6; clone_size: -; d_call: -; cdr3_nt: TGTGCCAGCAGTTTAACAGGGTTGAGTTCACCCCTCCACTTT; cdr3_aa: CASSLTGLSSPLHF
v_call: TRBV10-2; j_call: TRBJ2-1; clone_size: few; d_call: -; cdr3_nt: TGCGCCAGCAGTGGTCTGGACTCCTACAATGAGCAGTTCTTC; cdr3_aa: CASSGLDSYNEQFF
v_call: TRBV3-1; j_call: TRBJ2-7; clone_size: many; d_call: -; cdr3_nt: TGTGCCAGCGGGGACTACGAGCAGTACTTC; cdr3_aa: CASGDYEQYF
v_call: TRBV5-1; j_call: TRBJ2-5; clone_size: few; d_call: -; cdr3_nt: TGCGCCAGCAGCTTGGGAGTAGGTGGGGAGACCCAGTACTTC; cdr3_aa: CASSLGVGGETQYF
v_call: TRBV5-1; j_call: TRBJ2-1; clone_size: many; d_call: -; cdr3_nt: TGCGCCAGCAGCTTGTTGTCTCGCCCCAATGAGCAGTTCTTC; cdr3_aa: CASSLLSRPNEQFF